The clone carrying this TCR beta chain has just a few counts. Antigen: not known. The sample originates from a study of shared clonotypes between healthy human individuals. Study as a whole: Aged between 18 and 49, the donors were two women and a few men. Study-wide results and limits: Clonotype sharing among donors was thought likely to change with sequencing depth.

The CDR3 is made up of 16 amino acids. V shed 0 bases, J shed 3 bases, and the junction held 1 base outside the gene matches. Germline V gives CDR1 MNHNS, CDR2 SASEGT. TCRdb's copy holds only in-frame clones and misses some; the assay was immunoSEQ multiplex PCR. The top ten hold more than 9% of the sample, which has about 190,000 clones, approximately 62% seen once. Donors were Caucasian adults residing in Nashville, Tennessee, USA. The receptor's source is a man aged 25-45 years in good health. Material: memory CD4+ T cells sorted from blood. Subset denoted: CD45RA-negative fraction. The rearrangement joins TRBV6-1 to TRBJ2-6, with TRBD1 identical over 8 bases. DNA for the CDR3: TGTGCCAGCAGTGAAGCGGGGACAGGTGGGGCCAACGTCCTGACTTTC. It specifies CASSEAGTGGANVLTF.